This T cell receptor beta chain was observed in a study of patients and donors after allogeneic stem cell transplantation. The V and J ends lost 6 bases and 8 bases respectively, with 14 bases between them. Germline V gives CDR1 SGHDN, CDR2 FVKESK. The CDR3 runs 13 residues. Each CDR3 protein is one row after TCRdb ran MiXCR on the RT-PCR reads. The profile shows roughly 190,000 distinct CDR3 sequences, around two fifths of them singletons. Sequenced material: blood, either unsorted or a sorted T cell fraction (not recorded which). The sequence derives from a human donor who was either an allogeneic HSCT recipient or a stem cell or donor lymphocyte infusion donor (not recorded which). It is not recorded whose cells these are; they may come from a transplant donor. The chain carries TRBV14 and TRBJ2-1, with a possible D match to TRBD1 (6 bases). The CDR3 DNA sequence: TGTGCCAGCAGAAAGACAGGTATCGATGAGCAGTTCTTC. Its protein is CASRKTGIDEQFF. Combining the CDR3 with reference TRBV14 and TRBJ2-1 gives the whole variable domain EAGVTQFPSHSVIEKGQTVTLRCDPISGHDNLYWYRRVMGKEIKFLLHFVKESKQDESGMPNNRFLAERTGGTYSTLKVQPAELEDSGVYFCASRKTGIDEQFFGPGTRLTVL.